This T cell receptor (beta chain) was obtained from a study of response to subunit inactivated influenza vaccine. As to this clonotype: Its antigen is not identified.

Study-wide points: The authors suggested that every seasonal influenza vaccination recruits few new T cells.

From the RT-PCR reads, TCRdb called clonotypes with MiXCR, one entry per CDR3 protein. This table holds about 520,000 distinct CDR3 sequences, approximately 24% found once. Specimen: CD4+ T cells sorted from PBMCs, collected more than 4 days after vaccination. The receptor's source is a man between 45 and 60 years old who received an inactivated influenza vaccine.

CDR3 DNA sequence: TGTGCCAGCAGCGTTAACTTCCGGGACTCCTACGAGCAGTACTTC. Its protein product is CASSVNFRDSYEQYF. The chain employs TRBV7-2 and TRBJ2-7; a weak D match, TRBD2 (5 bases). Germline-derived CDR1 and CDR2 are SGHTA and FQGNSA. The CDR3 is 15 amino acids. With 5 bases removed from V and 0 bases from J, the gap between germline ends came to 14 bases.